Listed below are T cell receptor beta chains from one sample, sequenced in a study of Graves' ophthalmopathy and Graves' hyperthyroidism. TCRdb used MiXCR to reprocess the multiplex PCR reads, holding one entry per CDR3 protein. The sample has about 740,000 distinct CDR3 sequences, roughly 41% seen once. The source material was peripheral blood. These TCRs come from an adult man with Graves' ophthalmopathy. CDR3s include the opening cysteine and the closing phenylalanine or tryptophan. The order of the fields is J gene, D gene, V gene, CDR3 protein. A D gene is named only where the DNA matches it firmly.

TRBJ1-1 | NA | TRBV20-1 | CSARVPANTKAFF
NA | NA | TRBV7-9 | CASSSYSNEQFF
TRBJ2-7 | TRBD2 | TRBV11-2 | CASSLGLAGVEYF
TRBJ1-6 | TRBD1 | TRBV4-1 | CASSQRQGANSPLHF
TRBJ2-3 | TRBD2 | TRBV7-9 | CASSLGSGVVADTQYF
TRBJ2-7 | TRBD1 | TRBV5-1 | CASSQSPTGVDEQYF
TRBJ2-7 | TRBD1 | TRBV10-3 | CASVRGQDTYEQYF
TRBJ1-1 | NA | TRBV2 | CASSLVTPGGNTEAFF
TRBJ1-4 | NA | TRBV15 | CATSTALGGTNEKLFF
TRBJ2-2 | TRBD2 | TRBV25-1 | CASSQDWLAANTGELFF
TRBJ1-4 | NA | TRBV25-1 | CASSVPGYDEKLFF
TRBJ1-1 | NA | TRBV7-3 | CASSYSPGNTEAFF
TRBJ2-7 | NA | TRBV9 | CASSVAGDGTYEQYF
TRBJ1-2 | NA | TRBV11-2 | CASSLFFERNYGYTF
TRBJ2-3 | NA | TRBV7-6 | CASSLGSNTQYF
TRBJ1-2 | NA | TRBV29-1 | CSVLGQGKGGYTF
TRBJ2-7 | NA | TRBV29-1 | CSVDGGADYEQYF
TRBJ1-1 | NA | TRBV11-2 | CASSQDPGNLVAAFF
TRBJ1-2 | NA | TRBV15 | CATSRGTALGYTF
TRBJ1-2 | NA | TRBV29-1 | CSATWGYTF
TRBJ2-7 | TRBD2 | TRBV14 | CASSQETGGSYEQYF
TRBJ1-6 | NA | TRBV7-2 | CASSLATGYSPLHF
TRBJ1-1 | NA | TRBV7-9 | CASRFGRGNTEAFF